A single sample gave rise to the 28 T cell receptor beta chains below, sequenced in a study of T cells in Graves' hyperthyroidism and ophthalmopathy. RNA transcripts were the template for amplifying TCR beta CDR3 regions. RT-PCR in the first round (using the HTBI primer set) targeted the TCR CDR3. TCRdb passed the multiplex PCR reads through MiXCR, listing each CDR3 protein once. The sample has approximately 520,000 distinct CDR3 sequences, roughly 20% seen once. Sequences were obtained from blood. The receptor source for this set is a man in his late teens or twenties with Graves' hyperthyroidism.

This clonotype was observed a few times. The chain couples TRBV28 to TRBJ2-7, with 12 positions matching TRBD2. This CDR3 contains 17 residues. J gave up 2 bases and V 1 base, and 6 bases lay outside the gene matches. Germline-derived CDR1 and CDR2 are MDHEN and SYDVKM. The DNA of the CDR3 is TGTGCCAGCAGTTTATCGACTAGCGGGGGCTTCACCTACGAGCAGTACTTC. Translation gives CASSLSTSGGFTYEQYF.

Many counts were recorded for this clonotype. The V and J genes are TRBV2 and TRBJ2-7, with D unresolved. The CDR3 sequence is 11 residues long. Germline CDR1 and CDR2: SNHLY and FYNNEI. The V and J ends lost 7 bases and 7 bases respectively, with 11 bases between them. CDR3 bases: TGTGCCAGCATCGAATTCCCGGAGCAGTACTTC. It specifies CASIEFPEQYF.

V gene TRBV28 combines with J gene TRBJ1-5, with D possibly matching TRBD1 (5 bases). This CDR3 has 16 residues. From germline, CDR1 is MDHEN and CDR2 SYDVKM. Trimming shortened V by 5 bases and J by 0 bases, and 14 bases separated the two germline ends. Here the CDR3 reads CASSPLTVNSNQPQHF. The CDR3 nucleotides are TGTGCCAGCAGTCCCTTGACAGTTAATAGCAATCAGCCCCAGCATTTT. The entire variable domain, with the rest obtained from reference TRBV28 and TRBJ1-5, is as follows: DVKVTQSSRYLVKRTGEKVFLECVQDMDHENMFWYRQDPGLGLRLIYFSYDVKMKEKGDIPEGYSVSREKKERFSLILESASTNQTSMYLCASSPLTVNSNQPQHFGDGTRLSIL.

V and J are TRBV6-5 and TRBJ1-3; D not certain. Trimming stripped 0 bases from V and 0 bases from J, with 6 bases between. Germline values: CDR1 MNHEY, CDR2 SVGAGI. The CDR3 runs to 15 residues. The chain's CDR3 is CASSYSSRSGNTIYF. The CDR3 nucleotides read TGTGCCAGCAGTTACTCGAGTCGCTCTGGAAACACCATATATTTT.

This sequence joins TRBV27 and TRBJ2-5; weak D call: TRBD2 (5 bases). Germline CDR1 MNHEY, CDR2 SMNVEV (reference sequence). The CDR3 is made up of 13 amino acids. V lost 3 bases to trimming and J lost 7 bases, with 12 bases between them. The CDR3 loop is CASSFDLRGTQYF. The DNA for the CDR3 is TGTGCCAGCAGTTTTGACTTACGGGGGACCCAGTACTTC.

V gene TRBV6-5 combines with J gene TRBJ1-5, with TRBD1 as a possible D gene (6 bases). V lost 2 bases and J lost 6, with 14 bases in between. Germline CDR1 reads MNHEY; CDR2 reads SVGAGI. There are 15 residues in the CDR3. The CDR3 DNA is TGTGCCAGCAGTTACACCGGGGGAGGGGGTCAGCCCCAGCATTTT. Translating gives CASSYTGGGGQPQHF.

This clonotype turned up a few times. This chain links TRBV4-1 with TRBJ2-7; a weak D match, TRBD2 (5 bases). The CDR3 covers 14 residues. The V gene lost 2 bases and the J gene lost 2 bases, with 10 bases spanning the gap. CDR1 and CDR2 (germline): MGHRA, YSYEKL. As DNA, the CDR3 is TGCGCCAGCAGCCAAACGGACGGGACCTACGAGCAGTACTTC. It codes for CASSQTDGTYEQYF.

This clonotype has a handful of counts. CDR3 DNA: TGCAGTGCTAGAGATCTCAGCCAGGCCTACGAGCAGTACTTC. It encodes CSARDLSQAYEQYF. This chain links TRBV20-1 with TRBJ2-7; D remains unclear. CDR1 and CDR2 (germline): DFQATT, SNEGSKA (reference sequence). CDR3 length equals 14 residues. Trimming removed 0 bases from V and 2 bases from J, with 11 bases in between.

This clonotype was picked up many times. The chain has TRBV6-1 and TRBJ2-5; a possible D gene is TRBD1 (5 bases). V lost 4 bases and J 0 bases, leaving 24 bases between the germline ends. The CDR3 loop spans 19 amino acids. Per the germline V gene, CDR1 is MNHNS and CDR2 is SASEGT. CDR3 amino acids: CASSGSTGYWSRNQETQYF. CDR3 DNA: TGTGCCAGCAGTGGTTCCACAGGTTATTGGTCCCGAAACCAAGAGACCCAGTACTTC.

There are a few counts of this clonotype. V usage is TRBV3-1 and J usage is TRBJ2-4; weak D call: TRBD2 (5 bases). The germline gives CDR1 LGHDT, CDR2 YNNKEL (reference sequence). This CDR3 has 14 residues. The V end lost 1 base, the J end lost 1 base, and 5 bases lay between the germline ends. This CDR3 reads CASSQGGAKNIQYF. The CDR3 DNA follows: TGTGCCAGCAGCCAAGGCGGGGCCAAAAACATTCAGTACTTC. Looking up the rest from reference TRBV3-1 and TRBJ2-4 gives the full variable domain: DTAVSQTPKYLVTQMGNDKSIKCEQNLGHDTMYWYKQDSKKFLKIMFSYNNKELIINETVPNRFSPKSPDKAHLNLHINSLELGDSAVYFCASSQGGAKNIQYFGAGTRLSVL.

This rearrangement joins TRBV28 to TRBJ1-1; 8 bases agree with TRBD1. After removal of 5 bases from V and 1 base from J, the junction contained 3 bases not matched to a gene. The CDR3 has 14 residues. Per the germline V gene, CDR1 is MDHEN and CDR2 is SYDVKM. The CDR3 nucleotides are TGTGCCAGCAGTCGGACAGGGAAGAACACTGAAGCTTTCTTT. Translating gives CASSRTGKNTEAFF. Looking up the rest from reference TRBV28 and TRBJ1-1 gives the full variable domain: DVKVTQSSRYLVKRTGEKVFLECVQDMDHENMFWYRQDPGLGLRLIYFSYDVKMKEKGDIPEGYSVSREKKERFSLILESASTNQTSMYLCASSRTGKNTEAFFGQGTRLTVV.

This clonotype showed up many times. CDR3 in DNA: TGTGCCAGCAGCTCACCACGGACGGACGCTAACTATGGCTACACCTTC. It yields the protein CASSSPRTDANYGYTF. This sequence joins TRBV7-9 and TRBJ1-2; D call uncertain. The ends were cut back, 4 bases at V and 0 bases at J, with 15 bases in the middle. Germline CDR1 SEHNR, CDR2 FQNEAQ (reference sequence). The CDR3 runs to 16 residues.

Many counts were recorded for this clonotype. CDR3 sequence (DNA): TGTGCCAGCAGTCCTCGCCAGGGAAGGACCCTACGCGAGCAGTACTTC. Amino acids: CASSPRQGRTLREQYF. The chain couples TRBV6-2 or TRBV6-3 to TRBJ2-7, with D perhaps TRBD1 (5 bases). This CDR3 is built from 16 residues. Germline lookup yields CDR1 MNHEY and CDR2 SVGEGT. The ends were cut back, 5 bases at V and 6 bases at J, with 23 bases in the middle.

This clonotype was seen only a few times. The V call is TRBV6-1, the J call TRBJ2-7; D is undetermined. V gave up 7 bases and J gave up 0 bases, with 10 bases separating them. The CDR3 sequence is 13 residues long. Germline CDR1 reads MNHNS; CDR2 reads SASEGT. CDR3: CASTVHSSYEQYF. The CDR3 bases are TGTGCCAGCACCGTACATAGCTCCTACGAGCAGTACTTC.

The rearrangement uses TRBV20-1 and TRBJ1-5, with TRBD1 matching over 10 bases. V shed 5 bases and J 8 bases; nucleotides not matched to a gene: 18. The CDR3 has 17 amino acids. Germline-derived CDR1 and CDR2 are DFQATT and SNEGSKA (reference sequence). CDR3 residues: CSASGTGVAPESEPQHF. CDR3 nucleotides: TGCAGTGCTTCTGGGACAGGGGTTGCTCCTGAATCGGAGCCCCAGCATTTT.

This clonotype was observed a handful of times. One end of the junction is discordant with germline, which a read error may explain. This CDR3 reads CACSEVQAYGYTF. CDR3 nucleotides: TGTGCCTGCAGTGAAGTCCAGGCTTATGGCTACACCTTC. J is TRBJ1-2 and V is TRBV2, with no clear D. Germline V lookup: CDR1 SNHLY, CDR2 FYNNEI. The CDR3 sequence is 13 residues long.

This clonotype was detected ten times or more. The chain carries TRBV6-1 and TRBJ2-2; D is perhaps TRBD2 (5 bases). The germline CDR1 and CDR2 sequences are MNHNS and SASEGT. Trimming cost V 3 bases and J 2 bases, with 7 bases left between them. The CDR3 covers 14 residues. CDR3 amino acids: CASSDRTNTGELFF. The CDR3 coding sequence is TGTGCCAGCAGTGACAGGACTAACACCGGGGAGCTGTTTTTT.

At least ten counts were recorded for this clonotype. The DNA for the CDR3 is TGTGCCAGCGGACAAACCGGGACAAATGCTCGCGAGCAGTACTTC. Translation: CASGQTGTNAREQYF. The chain carries TRBV7-9 and TRBJ2-7, with D possibly matching TRBD1 (6 bases). Looked up from germline, CDR1 is SEHNR and CDR2 is FQNEAQ (reference sequence). V lost 8 bases and J lost 6, with 23 bases in between. The length of the CDR3 is 15 residues.

This clonotype was seen at least ten times. The chain couples TRBV30 to TRBJ2-2; no definite D call. The CDR3 extends over 13 amino acids. Germline V gene data show CDR1 as GTSNPN and CDR2 as SVGIG (reference sequence). V dropped 2 bases and J dropped 6 bases, with 10 bases sitting between them. CDR3 DNA sequence: TGTGCCTGGAGTTCTGGGTTTCCCGGGGAGCTGTTTTTT. Protein sequence: CAWSSGFPGELFF.

This clonotype was picked up many times. This chain uses TRBV19 with TRBJ1-1; unclear D gene. V dropped 3 bases and J dropped 4 bases, with 12 bases sitting between them. The CDR3 totals 14 residues. The V gene's germline CDR1 is LNHDA and CDR2 SQIVND (reference sequence). CDR3 sequence (DNA): TGTGCCAGTAGTATCCGGGGTACGTCCACTGAAGCTTTCTTT. Protein: CASSIRGTSTEAFF.

This clonotype was recorded many times. The rearrangement joins TRBV5-1 to TRBJ1-4; 8 bases line up with TRBD1. The CDR3 is 15 residues long. Trimming took 4 bases from V and 5 from J; bases not matched to a gene: 7. Germline V gene lookup returns CDR1 SGHRS and CDR2 YFSETQ. The CDR3 region is CASSIGTGVNEKLFF. DNA of the CDR3: TGCGCCAGCAGCATCGGGACAGGAGTAAATGAAAAACTGTTTTTT.

This clonotype appeared many times. The J gene is TRBJ2-5, the V gene TRBV11-2, with TRBD1 identical over 9 bases. CDR1 and CDR2 from the germline V gene are SGHAT and FQNNGV. The CDR3 is 17 amino acids. V lost 2 bases to trimming and J lost 4 bases; unmatched junction nucleotides: 11. Here the CDR3 DNA reads TGTGCCAGCAGCTTAAGTCAGCACGGGACAGGGACAGAGACCCAGTACTTC. Translating gives CASSLSQHGTGTETQYF.

The chain uses TRBV28 and TRBJ1-1; 10 positions agree with TRBD1. The germline gives CDR1 MDHEN, CDR2 SYDVKM. V was pared by 7 bases and J by 7 bases, with 6 bases of the junction left unmatched. The CDR3 totals 13 residues. The CDR3 DNA reads as TGTGCCAGCACAGGGACAGGGGCCTTTGAAGCTTTCTTT. Translation: CASTGTGAFEAFF.

This clonotype was recorded a few times. The chain has TRBV10-3 and TRBJ1-2, with 7 bases matching TRBD1. The J segment lost 6 bases and the V segment lost 0 bases, leaving 4 bases of the junction unmatched. The CDR3 has 14 residues. CDR1 is ENHRY and CDR2 is SYGVKD in the germline V gene. CDR3 DNA: TGTGCCATCAGTGAGTCATCAGGGGGGGATGGCTACACCTTC. Its protein product is CAISESSGGDGYTF.

This rearrangement joins TRBV28 to TRBJ1-6; the D is unclear. The CDR3 has 16 amino acids. Trimming removed 7 bases at V and 7 bases at J, with 20 bases between. Looked up from germline, CDR1 is MDHEN and CDR2 is SYDVKM. Written as DNA, the CDR3 is TGTGCCAGCATTCGGGGAAGCGACCTTATCAATTCACCCCTCCACTTT. As protein: CASIRGSDLINSPLHF.

This clonotype was detected ten times or more. V is TRBV2 and J is TRBJ1-1; D is undetermined. V gave up 8 bases and J gave up 10 bases, with 11 bases separating them. There are 10 residues in the CDR3. In germline, CDR1 is SNHLY, CDR2 FYNNEI. CDR3 nucleotide sequence: TGTGCCAGCGGTTCCTCCCCAGCTTTCTTT. Translated, it gives CASGSSPAFF.

This sequence joins TRBV7-2 and TRBJ1-3; 9 bases fit TRBD1. The germline V gene encodes CDR1 SGHTA and CDR2 FQGNSA. After removal of 3 bases from V and 4 bases from J, the junction contained 4 bases not matched to a gene. The CDR3 is made up of 15 amino acids. The CDR3 is CASSFGTGWGNTIYF. The CDR3 nucleotides are TGTGCCAGCAGCTTCGGGACAGGGTGGGGAAACACCATATATTTT.

V and J are TRBV15 and TRBJ2-4; weak D call: TRBD1 (6 bases). This CDR3 spans 14 amino acids. Germline CDR1 is LNHNV and CDR2 is YYDKDF (reference sequence). Trimming shortened V by 8 bases and J by 5 bases, and 16 bases separated the two germline ends. CDR3 bases: TGTGCCACCGGAGACCGGGACACAGAAAACATTCAGTACTTC. Its translation: CATGDRDTENIQYF.